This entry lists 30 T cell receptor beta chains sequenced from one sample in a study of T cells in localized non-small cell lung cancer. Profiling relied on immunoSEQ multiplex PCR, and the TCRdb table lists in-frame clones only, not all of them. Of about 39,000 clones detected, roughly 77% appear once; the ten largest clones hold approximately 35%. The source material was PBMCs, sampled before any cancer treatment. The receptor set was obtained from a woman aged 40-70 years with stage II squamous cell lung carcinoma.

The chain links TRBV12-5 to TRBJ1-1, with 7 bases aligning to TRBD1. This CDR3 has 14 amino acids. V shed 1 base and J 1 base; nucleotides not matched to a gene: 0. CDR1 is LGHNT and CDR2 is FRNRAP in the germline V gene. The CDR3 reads CASGLGQGNTEAFF. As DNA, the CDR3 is TGTGCTAGTGGTTTGGGACAGGGGAACACTGAAGCTTTCTTT.

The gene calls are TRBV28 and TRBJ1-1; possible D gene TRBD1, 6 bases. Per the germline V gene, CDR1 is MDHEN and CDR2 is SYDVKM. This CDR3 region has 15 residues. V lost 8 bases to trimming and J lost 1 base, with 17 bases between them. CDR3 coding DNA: TGTGCCAGCGGGGTCCCAGACAGGCAGAACACTGAAGCTTTCTTT. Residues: CASGVPDRQNTEAFF.

CDR3 protein: CASSTSGDSPLHF. In DNA form, the CDR3 reads TGTGCCAGCAGTACCTCGGGGGATTCACCCCTCCACTTT. The V call is TRBV27, the J call TRBJ1-6; D is possibly TRBD1 (5 bases). The CDR3 has 13 amino acids. The germline CDR1 and CDR2 sequences are MNHEY and SMNVEV (reference sequence). The V and J ends lost 5 bases and 8 bases respectively, with 10 bases between them.

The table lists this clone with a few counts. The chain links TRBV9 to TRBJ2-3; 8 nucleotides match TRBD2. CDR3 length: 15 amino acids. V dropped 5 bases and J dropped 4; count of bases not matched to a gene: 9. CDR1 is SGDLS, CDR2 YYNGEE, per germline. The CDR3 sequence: CASRVGLERADTQYF. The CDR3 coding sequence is TGTGCCAGCAGAGTGGGACTAGAAAGGGCAGATACGCAGTATTTT.

This CDR3 reads CASSLGPGGYEQYF. The DNA for the CDR3 is TGTGCCAGCAGTCTCGGGCCCGGGGGGTACGAGCAGTACTTC. The chain is built from TRBV28 and TRBJ2-7; 7 bases are shared with TRBD2. The CDR3 is made up of 14 amino acids. Germline V gene lookup returns CDR1 MDHEN and CDR2 SYDVKM. V dropped 5 bases and J dropped 4; count of bases not matched to a gene: 8.

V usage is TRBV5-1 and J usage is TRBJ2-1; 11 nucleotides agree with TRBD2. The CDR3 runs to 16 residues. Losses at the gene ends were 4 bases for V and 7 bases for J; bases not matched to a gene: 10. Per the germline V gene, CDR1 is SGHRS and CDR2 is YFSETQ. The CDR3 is CASSKLAGGPGNEQFF. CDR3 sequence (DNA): TGCGCCAGCAGCAAATTAGCGGGAGGGCCGGGGAATGAGCAGTTCTTC.

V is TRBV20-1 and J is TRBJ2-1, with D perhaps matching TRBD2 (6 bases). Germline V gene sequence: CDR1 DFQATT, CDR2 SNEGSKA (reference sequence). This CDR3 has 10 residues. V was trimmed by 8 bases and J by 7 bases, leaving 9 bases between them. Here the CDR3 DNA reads TGCAGTCCCGCGGGGAATGAGCAGTTCTTC. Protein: CSPAGNEQFF.

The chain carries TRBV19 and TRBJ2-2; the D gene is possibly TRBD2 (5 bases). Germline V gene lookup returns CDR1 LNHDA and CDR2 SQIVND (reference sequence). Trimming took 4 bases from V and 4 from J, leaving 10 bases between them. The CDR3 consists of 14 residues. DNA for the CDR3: TGTGCCAGTAGTAACGATGGACTCACCGGGGAGCTGTTTTTT. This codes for CASSNDGLTGELFF.

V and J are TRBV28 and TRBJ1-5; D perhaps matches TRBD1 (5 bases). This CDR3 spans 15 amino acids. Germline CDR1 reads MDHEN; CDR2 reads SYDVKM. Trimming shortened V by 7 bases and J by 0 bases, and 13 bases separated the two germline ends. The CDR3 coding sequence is TGTGCCAGCAAAGGGACGGCAAATAGCAATCAGCCCCAGCATTTT. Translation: CASKGTANSNQPQHF.

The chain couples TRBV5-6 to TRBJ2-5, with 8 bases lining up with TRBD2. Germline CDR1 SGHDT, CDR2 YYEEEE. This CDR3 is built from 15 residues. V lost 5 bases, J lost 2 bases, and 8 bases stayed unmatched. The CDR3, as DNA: TGTGCCAGCAGTCTCCTCTCGGGGGGGCAAGAGACCCAGTACTTC. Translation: CASSLLSGGQETQYF.

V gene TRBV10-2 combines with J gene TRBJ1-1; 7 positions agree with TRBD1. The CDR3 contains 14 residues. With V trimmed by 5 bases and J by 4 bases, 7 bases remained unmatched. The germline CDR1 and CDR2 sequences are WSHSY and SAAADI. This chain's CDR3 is CASSLLRDSTEAFF. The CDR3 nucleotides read TGCGCCAGCAGTCTTCTCCGGGACAGCACTGAAGCTTTCTTT.

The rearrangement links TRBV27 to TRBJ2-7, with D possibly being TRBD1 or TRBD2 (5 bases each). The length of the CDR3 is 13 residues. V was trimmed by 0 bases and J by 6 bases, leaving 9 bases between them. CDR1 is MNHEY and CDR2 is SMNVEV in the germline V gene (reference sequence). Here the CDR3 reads CASSLSLGGEQYV. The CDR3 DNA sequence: TGTGCCAGCAGTTTATCGCTTGGGGGCGAGCAGTACGTC.

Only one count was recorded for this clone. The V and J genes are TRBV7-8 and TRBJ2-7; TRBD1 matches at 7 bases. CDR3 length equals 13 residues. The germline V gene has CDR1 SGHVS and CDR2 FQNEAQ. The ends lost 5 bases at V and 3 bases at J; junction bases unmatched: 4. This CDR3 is CASSPGQIYEQYV. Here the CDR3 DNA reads TGTGCCAGCAGCCCGGGACAGATCTACGAGCAGTACGTC.

CDR3 DNA sequence: TGTGCCAGCACCTCACGAGGGAGGGGGTACGAGCAGTACTTC. The encoded protein is CASTSRGRGYEQYF. The J gene is TRBJ2-7, the V gene TRBV28; the D gene is possibly TRBD2 (7 bases). The germline V gene encodes CDR1 MDHEN and CDR2 SYDVKM. The CDR3 has 14 residues. V lost 7 bases to trimming and J lost 4 bases, with 17 bases between them. The variable domain in full, with the rest retrieved from reference TRBV28 and TRBJ2-7, is DVKVTQSSRYLVKRTGEKVFLECVQDMDHENMFWYRQDPGLGLRLIYFSYDVKMKEKGDIPEGYSVSREKKERFSLILESASTNQTSMYLCASTSRGRGYEQYFGPGTRLTVT.

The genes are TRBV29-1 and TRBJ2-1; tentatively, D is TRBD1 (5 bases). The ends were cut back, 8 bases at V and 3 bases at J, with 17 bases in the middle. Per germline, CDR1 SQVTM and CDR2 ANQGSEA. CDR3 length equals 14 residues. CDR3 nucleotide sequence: TGCAGCACCCTGGCAGGGCCTTTCTACAATGAGCAGTTCTTC. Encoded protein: CSTLAGPFYNEQFF.

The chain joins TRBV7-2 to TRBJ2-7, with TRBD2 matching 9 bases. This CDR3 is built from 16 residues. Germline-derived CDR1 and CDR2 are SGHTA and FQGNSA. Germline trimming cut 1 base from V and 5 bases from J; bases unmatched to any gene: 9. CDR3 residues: CASSLGGAGGSHEQYF. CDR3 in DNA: TGTGCCAGCAGCTTAGGAGGGGCGGGAGGGTCCCACGAGCAGTACTTC. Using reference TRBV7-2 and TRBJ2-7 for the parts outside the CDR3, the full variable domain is GAGVSQSPSNKVTEKGKDVELRCDPISGHTALYWYRQSLGQGLEFLIYFQGNSAPDKSGLPSDRFSAERTGGSVSTLTIQRTQQEDSAVYLCASSLGGAGGSHEQYFGPGTRLTVT.

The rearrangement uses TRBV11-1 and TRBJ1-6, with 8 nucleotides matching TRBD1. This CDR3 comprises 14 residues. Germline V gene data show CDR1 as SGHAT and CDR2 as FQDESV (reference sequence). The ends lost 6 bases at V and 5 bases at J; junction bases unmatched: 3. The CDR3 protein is CASSRTGNNSPLHF. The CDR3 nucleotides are TGTGCCAGCAGTCGGACAGGGAATAATTCACCCCTCCACTTT.

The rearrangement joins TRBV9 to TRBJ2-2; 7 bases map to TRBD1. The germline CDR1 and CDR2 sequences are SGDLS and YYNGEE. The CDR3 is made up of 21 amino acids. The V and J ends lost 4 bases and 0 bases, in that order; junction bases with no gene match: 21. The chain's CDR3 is CASSYPSGGQPSISNTGELFF. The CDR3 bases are TGTGCCAGCAGCTATCCCTCTGGGGGACAGCCCTCTATCTCGAACACCGGGGAGCTGTTTTTT. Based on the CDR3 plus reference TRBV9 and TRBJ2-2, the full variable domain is DSGVTQTPKHLITATGQRVTLRCSPRSGDLSVYWYQQSLDQGLQFLIQYYNGEERAKGNILERFSAQQFPDLHSELNLSSLELGDSALYFCASSYPSGGQPSISNTGELFFGEGSRLTVL.

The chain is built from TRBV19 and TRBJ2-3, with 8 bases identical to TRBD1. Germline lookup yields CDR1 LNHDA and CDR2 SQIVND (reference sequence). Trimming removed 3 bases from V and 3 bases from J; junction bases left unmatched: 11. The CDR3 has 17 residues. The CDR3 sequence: CASSIWTGNRWTDTQYF. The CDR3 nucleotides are TGTGCCAGTAGTATTTGGACAGGGAATCGCTGGACAGATACGCAGTATTTT.

The CDR3 loop reads CASLTQGGMNTEAFF. The CDR3, as DNA: TGTGCCAGCCTAACGCAGGGGGGGATGAACACTGAAGCTTTCTTT. J is TRBJ1-1 and V is TRBV18; TRBD1 aligns across 7 bases. Germline V gives CDR1 KGHSH, CDR2 LQKENI. The CDR3 covers 15 residues. The J segment lost 0 bases and the V segment lost 8 bases, leaving 9 bases of the junction unmatched.

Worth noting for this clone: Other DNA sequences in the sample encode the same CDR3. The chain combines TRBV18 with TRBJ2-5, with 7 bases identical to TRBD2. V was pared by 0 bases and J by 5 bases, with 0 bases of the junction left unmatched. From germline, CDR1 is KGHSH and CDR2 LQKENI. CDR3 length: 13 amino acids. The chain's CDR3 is CASSPPSGETQYF. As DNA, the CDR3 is TGTGCCAGCTCACCACCTAGCGGGGAGACCCAGTACTTC. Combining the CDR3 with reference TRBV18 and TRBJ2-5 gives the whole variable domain NAGVMQNPRHLVRRRGQEARLRCSPMKGHSHVYWYRQLPEEGLKFMVYLQKENIIDESGMPKERFSAEFPKEGPSILRIQQVVRGDSAAYFCASSPPSGETQYFGPGTRLLVL.

The CDR3 DNA is TGTGCCAGCAGCTCCGGACCCAGACGCCAAGAGACCCAGTACTTC. Encoded protein: CASSSGPRRQETQYF. The chain recombines TRBV7-9 with TRBJ2-5, with D unresolved. V lost 4 bases, J lost 1 base, and 13 bases lay in between. This CDR3 contains 15 residues. Germline CDR1 is SEHNR and CDR2 is FQNEAQ (reference sequence).

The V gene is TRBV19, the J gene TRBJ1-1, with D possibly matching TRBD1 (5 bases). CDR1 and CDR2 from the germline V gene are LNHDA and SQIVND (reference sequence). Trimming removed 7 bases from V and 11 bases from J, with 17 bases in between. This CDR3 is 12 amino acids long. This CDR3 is CASTDGGGEAFF. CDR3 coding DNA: TGTGCCAGTACAGACGGTGGGGGGGAGGCTTTCTTT.

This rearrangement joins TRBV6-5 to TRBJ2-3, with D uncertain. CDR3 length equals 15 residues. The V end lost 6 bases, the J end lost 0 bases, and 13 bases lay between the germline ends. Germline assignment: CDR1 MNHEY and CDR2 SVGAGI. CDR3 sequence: CASRPTVTSTDTQYF. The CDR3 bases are TGTGCCAGCAGGCCTACGGTAACTAGCACAGATACGCAGTATTTT.

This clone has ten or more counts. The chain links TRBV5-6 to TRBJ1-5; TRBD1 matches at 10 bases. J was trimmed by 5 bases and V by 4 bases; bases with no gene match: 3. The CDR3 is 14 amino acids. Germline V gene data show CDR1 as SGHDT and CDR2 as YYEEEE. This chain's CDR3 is CASSDGTGDQPQHF. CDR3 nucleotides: TGTGCCAGCAGCGACGGGACAGGGGATCAGCCCCAGCATTTT.

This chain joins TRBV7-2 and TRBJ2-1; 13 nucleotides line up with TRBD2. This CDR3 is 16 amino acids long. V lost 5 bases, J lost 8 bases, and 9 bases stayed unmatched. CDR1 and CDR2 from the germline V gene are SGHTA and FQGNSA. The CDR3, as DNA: TGTGCCAGCAGCACTTCGGGACTAGCGGGGCAAGATGAGCAGTTCTTC. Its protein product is CASSTSGLAGQDEQFF.

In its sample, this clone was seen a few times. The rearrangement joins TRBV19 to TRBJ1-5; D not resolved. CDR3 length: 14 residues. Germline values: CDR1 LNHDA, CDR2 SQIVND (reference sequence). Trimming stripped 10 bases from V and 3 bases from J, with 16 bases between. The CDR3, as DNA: TGTGCCACCCTGGGGTGGGGAAACAATCAGCCCCAGCATTTT. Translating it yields CATLGWGNNQPQHF.

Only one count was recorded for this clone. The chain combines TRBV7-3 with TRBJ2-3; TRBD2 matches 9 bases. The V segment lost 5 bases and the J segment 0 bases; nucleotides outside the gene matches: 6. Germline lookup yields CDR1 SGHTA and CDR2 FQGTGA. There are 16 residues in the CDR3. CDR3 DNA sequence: TGTGCCAGCAGCGAGACTAGCGGTACTAGCACAGATACGCAGTATTTT. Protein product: CASSETSGTSTDTQYF.

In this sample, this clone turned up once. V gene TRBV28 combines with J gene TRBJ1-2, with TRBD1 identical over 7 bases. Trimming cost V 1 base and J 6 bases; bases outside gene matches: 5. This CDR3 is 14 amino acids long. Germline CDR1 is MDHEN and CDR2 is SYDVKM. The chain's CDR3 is CASSLSPTGNGYTF. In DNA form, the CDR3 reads TGTGCCAGCAGTTTATCCCCGACAGGGAATGGCTACACCTTC.

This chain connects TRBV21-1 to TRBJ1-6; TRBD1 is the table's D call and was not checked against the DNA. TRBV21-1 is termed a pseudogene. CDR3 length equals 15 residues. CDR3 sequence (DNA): TGTGCCAGCAGCAGCCGGGACAGGCTAAATTCACCCCTCCACTTT. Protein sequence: CASSSRDRLNSPLHF.